A selection of T cell receptor beta chains follows, all from one sample in a study of cytomegalovirus exposure and HLA in healthy donors. Generated by immunoSEQ multiplex PCR, the TCRdb table keeps only in-frame clones and is missing some. Among 200,000 to 250,000 clones, 80% to 90% were seen once, and the ten largest hold roughly 0.99%. Sequencing used PBMCs. The receptors stem from a woman aged 18-29 years in good health and CMV-seronegative. Each CDR3 is given with its conserved first and last residue. D genes are given only for firm matches. Rows may omit the clone size; those that give it use once, few, many or a size class.

j_gene,v_gene,abundance,d_gene,CDR3aa,CDR3nt
TRBJ1-1,TRBV13,-,-,CASSLMPPRVRLAFF,TGTGCCAGCAGCTTAATGCCCCCCAGGGTTCGGCTGGCTTTCTTT
TRBJ1-3,TRBV7-8,-,TRBD1,CASSRTGHSGNTIYF,TGTGCCAGCAGCCGGACAGGTCATTCTGGAAACACCATATATTTT
TRBJ1-6,TRBV2,-,-,CASEVRENSPLHF,TGTGCCAGCGAGGTCCGGGAGAATTCACCCCTCCACTTT
TRBJ2-2,TRBV9,-,TRBD2,CASSGERGTGELFF,TGTGCCAGCAGCGGGGAGCGGGGGACCGGGGAGCTGTTTTTT
TRBJ2-3,TRBV27,-,-,CASSLLVGTSTDTQYF,TGTGCCAGCAGTTTATTAGTGGGCACTAGCACAGATACGCAGTATTTT
TRBJ2-7,TRBV18,once,-,CASSGREGGMIEQYF,TGTGCCAGCTCAGGAAGAGAGGGGGGGATGATCGAGCAGTACTTC
TRBJ2-3,TRBV27,once,TRBD2,CASSLRGLGIDTQYF,TGTGCCAGCAGTTTAAGAGGACTAGGGATCGATACGCAGTATTTT
TRBJ2-7,TRBV4-1,-,-,CASSNNAGQGLFGEQYF,TGCGCCAGCAGCAATAACGCCGGGCAGGGGTTGTTTGGCGAGCAGTACTTC
TRBJ1-6,TRBV19,many,TRBD1,CASSMGQSNSPLHF,TGTGCCAGTAGTATGGGACAGTCCAATTCACCCCTCCACTTT
TRBJ1-5,TRBV15,few,-,CATSRDLGQAQPQHF,TGTGCCACCAGCAGAGATCTTGGACAAGCACAGCCCCAGCATTTT
TRBJ2-3,TRBV19,-,-,CASSISGSTDTQYF,TGTGCCAGTAGTATAAGCGGTAGCACAGATACGCAGTATTTT
TRBJ1-1,TRBV14,-,-,CASSTQRTGRTEAFF,TGTGCCAGCAGCACTCAGCGCACAGGGAGAACTGAAGCTTTCTTT
TRBJ2-1,TRBV27,-,TRBD1,CASSLSFGDSLYNEQFF,TGTGCCAGCAGTCTCTCTTTTGGGGACAGCTTATACAATGAGCAGTTCTTC
TRBJ1-4,TRBV7-9,-,-,CASSYPGQTNEKLFF,TGTGCCAGCAGCTACCCCGGACAGACGAATGAAAAACTGTTTTTT
TRBJ1-3,TRBV14,-,-,CASSQDNYLWGPEGILSGNTIYF,TGTGCCAGCAGCCAAGATAATTATCTTTGGGGGCCCGAGGGGATACTCTCTGGAAACACCATATATTTT
TRBJ1-6,TRBV9,-,-,CASSADSYNSPLHF,TGTGCCAGCAGCGCGGACAGTTATAATTCACCCCTCCACTTT
TRBJ2-1,TRBV5-1,-,TRBD1,CASSLLETGVNEQFF,TGCGCCAGCAGCTTATTGGAGACAGGGGTCAATGAGCAGTTCTTC
TRBJ1-1,TRBV6-5,few,-,CASSSERDLNTEAFF,TGTGCCAGCAGTTCAGAAAGAGACTTGAACACTGAAGCTTTCTTT
TRBJ2-4,TRBV5-1,few,-,CASSLTGGDIQYF,TGCGCCAGCAGCTTAACAGGGGGGGACATTCAGTACTTC
TRBJ2-7,TRBV6-1,-,TRBD2,CASSDLSGRGFGEQYF,TGTGCCAGCAGTGATTTAAGCGGGAGGGGGTTTGGCGAGCAGTACTTC
TRBJ2-1,TRBV6-1,-,-,CASSARGVLTVNEQFF,TGTGCCAGCAGTGCCAGGGGTGTTTTAACCGTTAATGAGCAGTTCTTC
TRBJ2-6,TRBV9,-,-,CASSRSADRGRLDYSGANVLTF,TGTGCCAGCAGCCGAAGCGCGGATAGGGGCAGACTAGACTACTCTGGGGCCAACGTCCTGACTTTC
TRBJ2-2,TRBV5-1,-,-,CASRGTLNTGELFF,TGCGCCAGCAGGGGGACACTGAACACCGGGGAGCTGTTTTTT
TRBJ2-3,TRBV7-7,-,-,CASSQTRSSTDTQYF,TGTGCCAGCAGTCAAACTCGGAGTAGCACAGATACGCAGTATTTT
TRBJ1-1,TRBV10-1,few,-,CASSKDTMDTEAFF,TGCGCCAGCAGTAAGGACACAATGGACACTGAAGCTTTCTTT
TRBJ2-7,TRBV6-5,-,-,CASSYSRRGRAEQYF,TGTGCCAGCAGTTACTCGAGAAGGGGGAGGGCCGAGCAGTACTTC
TRBJ1-4,TRBV19,-,-,CASSIRAANNEKLFF,TGTGCCAGTAGTATCAGGGCAGCCAACAATGAAAAACTGTTTTTT
TRBJ2-1,TRBV5-1,once,TRBD1,CASSLARDRGLDEQFF,TGCGCCAGCAGCTTGGCGCGGGACAGGGGGCTTGATGAGCAGTTCTTC
TRBJ2-2,TRBV13,-,TRBD2,CASSFLSGAITGELFF,TGTGCCAGCAGCTTTTTGAGCGGGGCCATTACCGGGGAGCTGTTTTTT
TRBJ1-1,TRBV4-1,-,-,CASSLTGLYTEAFF,TGCGCCAGCAGCCTGACTGGACTATACACTGAAGCTTTCTTT
TRBJ2-1,TRBV9,-,TRBD2,CASSVTRLAGPGEQFF,TGTGCCAGCAGCGTAACCCGACTAGCGGGGCCTGGTGAGCAGTTCTTC
TRBJ1-6,TRBV5-4,-,TRBD1,CASSNKPGQGLTPLHF,TGTGCCAGCAGCAACAAACCGGGACAGGGGTTAACACCCCTCCACTTT
TRBJ2-1,TRBV29-1,-,TRBD1,CSVGNDRGPFF,TGCAGCGTGGGGAATGACAGGGGGCCTTTCTTC
TRBJ2-2,TRBV19,few,TRBD2,CASRLRGGGNTGELFF,TGTGCCAGTAGGCTGAGGGGCGGGGGGAACACCGGGGAGCTGTTTTTT
TRBJ2-5,TRBV19,-,TRBD2,CASSIGPGGETQYF,TGTGCCAGTAGTATAGGTCCGGGGGGAGAGACCCAGTACTTC
TRBJ2-5,TRBV19,-,TRBD2,CASSRWGGDQETQYF,TGTGCCAGTAGTCGGTGGGGGGGAGACCAAGAGACCCAGTACTTC
TRBJ1-1,TRBV2,-,-,CASSVSRNTEAFF,TGTGCCAGCAGTGTATCCCGGAACACTGAAGCTTTCTTT
TRBJ1-3,TRBV2,-,TRBD1,CASLRQGPLGNTIYF,TGTGCCAGCCTCAGACAGGGGCCTCTGGGAAACACCATATATTTT
TRBJ1-5,TRBV7-2,-,-,CASSLSGGSSNQPQHF,TGTGCCAGCAGCTTGTCTGGGGGCAGTTCCAATCAGCCCCAGCATTTT
TRBJ2-1,TRBV7-6,-,TRBD2,CASSQMTTSGSSSEQFF,TGTGCCAGCAGCCAAATGACAACTAGCGGGAGTTCCAGTGAGCAGTTCTTC
TRBJ2-1,TRBV5-6,-,TRBD2,CASSPGRWSGKSYNEQFF,TGTGCCAGCAGCCCCGGGCGGTGGAGCGGGAAGTCCTACAATGAGCAGTTCTTC
TRBJ2-7,TRBV5-1,-,-,CASSPQGRERGEQYF,TGCGCCAGCAGCCCCCAGGGACGGGAGAGAGGCGAGCAGTACTTC
TRBJ1-3,TRBV7-6,once,TRBD1,CASSLDRGQIGNTIYF,TGTGCCAGCAGCTTAGATAGGGGGCAGATTGGAAACACCATATATTTT
TRBJ2-5,TRBV5-1,-,TRBD1,CASSLYGGQGETQYF,TGCGCCAGCAGCCTTTACGGTGGACAGGGGGAGACCCAGTACTTC
TRBJ1-6,TRBV18,-,-,CASSPTGGDNYNSPLHF,TGTGCCAGCTCACCAACTGGGGGCGATAACTATAATTCACCCCTCCACTTT
TRBJ2-3,TRBV30,-,TRBD2,CAWSVLADSTDTQYF,TGTGCCTGGAGTGTACTAGCGGATAGCACAGATACGCAGTATTTT
TRBJ2-1,TRBV30,-,TRBD1,CAWSPGGYNEQFF,TGTGCCTGGAGCCCAGGGGGATACAATGAGCAGTTCTTC
TRBJ2-3,TRBV6-5,-,-,CASSQLDTQYF,TGTGCCAGCAGCCAGTTGGATACGCAGTATTTT
TRBJ2-5,TRBV10-1,-,-,CASSDGQGRYQETQYF,TGCGCCAGCAGTGACGGGCAGGGCCGGTACCAAGAGACCCAGTACTTC
TRBJ1-1,TRBV6-5,-,-,CASKWDTYTEAFF,TGTGCCAGCAAGTGGGACACCTACACTGAAGCTTTCTTT
TRBJ1-2,TRBV6-5,-,TRBD1,CASSYRGQVSNYGYTF,TGTGCCAGCAGTTACCGAGGACAGGTATCTAACTATGGCTACACCTTC